This TCR beta chain was identified during a study of blood T cell repertoires in COVID-19. Study in general: PBMCs, B-cell-depleted T cells, or T cells provided the cDNA or gDNA that made up the material.

Per the original methods: Amplifying reference gene primers gave estimates of nucleated cell counts. Sequencing was performed with immunoSEQ multiplex PCR; in TCRdb, only in-frame clones are kept and a portion is missing. Clonal size and the V and J genes are those of that table, whereas D and trimming came from the DNA. The sample holds around 100,000 clones, roughly 85% seen once. Participants' own reports of clinical history determined their cohort assignment. Germline loops: CDR1 MNHEY, CDR2 SMNVEV (reference sequence). V was clipped by 2 bases and J by 2 bases; unmatched bases: 8. The CDR3 has 17 amino acids.

The source is a woman aged 45-59 years who had recovered from COVID-19. Sequencing was done on a sample of PBMCs or T cells enriched from blood (not recorded which). The chain employs TRBV27 and TRBJ2-5; 10 bases are a match to TRBD1. The CDR3 sequence: CASSLIPPGQGQETQYF. The DNA for the CDR3 is TGTGCCAGCAGTTTAATCCCCCCGGGACAGGGGCAAGAGACCCAGTACTTC.